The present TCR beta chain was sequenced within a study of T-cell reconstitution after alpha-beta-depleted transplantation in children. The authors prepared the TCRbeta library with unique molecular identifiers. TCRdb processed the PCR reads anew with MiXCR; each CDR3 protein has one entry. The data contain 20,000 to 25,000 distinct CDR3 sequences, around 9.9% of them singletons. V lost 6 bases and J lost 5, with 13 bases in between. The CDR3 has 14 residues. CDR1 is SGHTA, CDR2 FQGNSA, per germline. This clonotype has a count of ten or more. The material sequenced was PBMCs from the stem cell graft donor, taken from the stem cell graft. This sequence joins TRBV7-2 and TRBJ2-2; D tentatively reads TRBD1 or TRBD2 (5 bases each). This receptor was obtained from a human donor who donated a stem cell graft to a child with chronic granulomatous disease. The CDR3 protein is CASRAHWGTGELFF. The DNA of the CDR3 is TGTGCCAGCAGGGCCCATTGGGGGACCGGGGAGCTGTTTTTT.